The rows below give T cell receptor beta chains drawn from one sample of a study of PD-1 blockade in mismatch repair-deficient tumors. The assay was immunoSEQ multiplex PCR, and TCRdb's table has in-frame clones only and misses some. The profile shows under 150,000 clones, approximately 91% of them singletons. The sequencing used peripheral blood, collected approximately 71 weeks after starting pembrolizumab. The source of these receptors is an adult with mismatch repair-deficient cancer. Each CDR3 is given with its conserved first and last residue. A D gene is named only where the DNA matches it firmly. Clone size is stated in some rows and not others, as once, few, many or a class when expanded.

J gene: TRBJ2-1
D gene: .
CDR3 length: 15
clone size: once
V gene: TRBV9
CDR3 protein: CASSVAQGTYNEQFF
CDR3 DNA: TGTGCCAGCAGCGTAGCTCAGGGGACCTACAATGAGCAGTTCTTC

J gene: TRBJ2-3
D gene: .
CDR3 length: 17
clone size: .
V gene: TRBV4-1
CDR3 protein: CASSRGTRGTSTDTQYF
CDR3 DNA: TGCGCCAGCAGTCGAGGGACGAGGGGGACTAGCACAGATACGCAGTATTTT

J gene: TRBJ2-3
D gene: TRBD2
CDR3 length: 18
clone size: .
V gene: TRBV4-3
CDR3 protein: CASSPRYGLAGNTDTQYF
CDR3 DNA: TGCGCCAGCAGCCCCCGATATGGACTAGCGGGGAACACAGATACGCAGTATTTT

J gene: TRBJ2-1
D gene: .
CDR3 length: 14
clone size: .
V gene: TRBV30
CDR3 protein: CAWMGLDSYNEQFF
CDR3 DNA: TGTGCCTGGATGGGGCTTGACTCCTACAATGAGCAGTTCTTC

J gene: TRBJ2-5
D gene: .
CDR3 length: 17
clone size: .
V gene: TRBV7-2
CDR3 protein: CASSLGTGVGGEETQYF
CDR3 DNA: TGTGCCAGCAGCTTAGGAACAGGGGTGGGGGGAGAAGAGACCCAGTACTTC

J gene: TRBJ2-5
D gene: .
CDR3 length: 14
clone size: .
V gene: TRBV10-1
CDR3 protein: CASSELSVQETQYF
CDR3 DNA: TGCGCCAGCAGTGAGCTGTCAGTCCAAGAGACCCAGTACTTC

J gene: TRBJ2-2
D gene: .
CDR3 length: 15
clone size: .
V gene: TRBV7-2
CDR3 protein: CASSLGNSGTGELFF
CDR3 DNA: TGTGCCAGCAGCTTAGGGAATTCGGGCACCGGGGAGCTGTTTTTT

J gene: TRBJ2-1
D gene: .
CDR3 length: 16
clone size: .
V gene: TRBV6-6
CDR3 protein: CASSYGPFQRASEQFF
CDR3 DNA: TGTGCCAGCAGTTACGGTCCCTTTCAAAGAGCCAGTGAGCAGTTCTTC

J gene: TRBJ1-5
D gene: .
CDR3 length: 14
clone size: once
V gene: TRBV21-1
CDR3 protein: CASSKEVSPQPQHF
CDR3 DNA: TGTGCCAGCAGCAAAGAGGTCAGCCCTCAGCCCCAGCATTTT

J gene: TRBJ2-5
D gene: TRBD2
CDR3 length: 18
clone size: once
V gene: TRBV5-6
CDR3 protein: CASRKGLAGGRVQETQYF
CDR3 DNA: TGTGCCAGCAGGAAGGGACTAGCGGGAGGGCGGGTACAAGAGACCCAGTACTTC

J gene: TRBJ2-5
D gene: .
CDR3 length: 13
clone size: .
V gene: TRBV7-6
CDR3 protein: CASTRDAEETQYF
CDR3 DNA: TGTGCCAGCACCCGGGACGCCGAAGAGACCCAGTACTTC

J gene: TRBJ2-3
D gene: TRBD2
CDR3 length: 13
clone size: .
V gene: TRBV5-6
CDR3 protein: CASSRGLDYTQYF
CDR3 DNA: TGTGCCAGCAGCCGCGGACTAGACTATACGCAGTATTTT

J gene: TRBJ1-5
D gene: TRBD1
CDR3 length: 15
clone size: .
V gene: TRBV28
CDR3 protein: CASSDTGGGNQPQHF
CDR3 DNA: TGTGCCAGCAGTGATACAGGGGGCGGCAATCAGCCCCAGCATTTT

J gene: TRBJ2-7
D gene: .
CDR3 length: 15
clone size: .
V gene: TRBV2
CDR3 protein: CASSEPGSRMYEQYF
CDR3 DNA: TGTGCCAGCAGTGAACCCGGGTCAAGGATGTACGAGCAGTACTTC

J gene: TRBJ2-1
D gene: .
CDR3 length: 15
clone size: .
V gene: TRBV28
CDR3 protein: CASSDLGLPHNEQFF
CDR3 DNA: TGTGCCAGCAGTGACCTGGGACTCCCGCACAATGAGCAGTTCTTC

J gene: TRBJ1-5
D gene: .
CDR3 length: 15
clone size: few
V gene: TRBV30
CDR3 protein: CAWSEVSTGYQPQHF
CDR3 DNA: TGTGCCTGGAGCGAAGTTTCAACAGGGTATCAGCCCCAGCATTTT

J gene: TRBJ2-2
D gene: TRBD2
CDR3 length: 18
clone size: .
V gene: TRBV7-2
CDR3 protein: CASSLDVLAGGPTGELFF
CDR3 DNA: TGTGCCAGCAGCTTAGACGTCTTGGCGGGAGGGCCCACCGGGGAGCTGTTTTTT

J gene: TRBJ2-7
D gene: TRBD1
CDR3 length: 14
clone size: few
V gene: TRBV12-5
CDR3 protein: CASGRQGRSYEQYF
CDR3 DNA: TGTGCTAGTGGTCGACAGGGGCGCTCCTACGAGCAGTACTTC

J gene: TRBJ2-7
D gene: .
CDR3 length: 12
clone size: few
V gene: TRBV7-9
CDR3 protein: CASSFRSYEQYF
CDR3 DNA: TGTGCCAGCAGCTTTAGGAGTTACGAGCAGTACTTC

J gene: TRBJ2-1
D gene: TRBD2
CDR3 length: 13
clone size: .
V gene: TRBV27
CDR3 protein: CASSRTSGNEQFF
CDR3 DNA: TGTGCCAGCAGTAGGACTAGCGGCAATGAGCAGTTCTTC

J gene: TRBJ1-3
D gene: .
CDR3 length: 16
clone size: .
V gene: TRBV19
CDR3 protein: CASSATVLPSGNTIYF
CDR3 DNA: TGTGCCAGTAGTGCGACAGTACTTCCCTCTGGAAACACCATATATTTT

J gene: TRBJ1-5
D gene: TRBD1
CDR3 length: 17
clone size: few
V gene: TRBV7-9
CDR3 protein: CASSTTQGQGAYQPQHF
CDR3 DNA: TGTGCCAGCAGCACTACCCAAGGACAGGGGGCTTATCAGCCCCAGCATTTT

J gene: TRBJ2-4
D gene: TRBD1
CDR3 length: 15
clone size: .
V gene: TRBV7-8
CDR3 protein: CASSRTGTEVRIQYF
CDR3 DNA: TGTGCCAGCAGCCGTACCGGGACAGAAGTCCGCATTCAGTACTTC

J gene: TRBJ2-3
D gene: TRBD2
CDR3 length: 16
clone size: .
V gene: TRBV30
CDR3 protein: CAWSAGLAGGPDTQYF
CDR3 DNA: TGTGCCTGGAGTGCCGGGCTAGCGGGAGGGCCAGATACGCAGTATTTT

J gene: TRBJ2-5
D gene: .
CDR3 length: 17
clone size: .
V gene: TRBV29-1
CDR3 protein: CSVESGSGVEYQETQYF
CDR3 DNA: TGCAGCGTTGAATCGGGATCGGGAGTTGAGTACCAAGAGACCCAGTACTTC

J gene: TRBJ1-1
D gene: .
CDR3 length: 13
clone size: few
V gene: TRBV28
CDR3 protein: CASSLSANTEAFF
CDR3 DNA: TGTGCCAGCAGTTTATCGGCGAACACTGAAGCTTTCTTT

J gene: TRBJ2-1
D gene: .
CDR3 length: 14
clone size: .
V gene: TRBV11-2
CDR3 protein: CASSLTSTYNEQFF
CDR3 DNA: TGTGCCAGCAGCTTAACTAGCACCTACAATGAGCAGTTCTTC

J gene: TRBJ2-7
D gene: .
CDR3 length: 15
clone size: .
V gene: TRBV15
CDR3 protein: CATSRDRTFPYEQYF
CDR3 DNA: TGTGCCACCAGCAGAGATAGGACTTTCCCTTACGAGCAGTACTTC

J gene: TRBJ2-7
D gene: .
CDR3 length: 12
clone size: .
V gene: TRBV27
CDR3 protein: CASSFSGGEQYF
CDR3 DNA: TGTGCCAGCAGTTTTTCCGGCGGCGAGCAGTACTTC

J gene: TRBJ2-7
D gene: .
CDR3 length: 13
clone size: .
V gene: TRBV4-1
CDR3 protein: CASSQVLEYEQYF
CDR3 DNA: TGCGCCAGCAGCCAAGTGCTGGAGTACGAGCAGTACTTC

J gene: TRBJ2-3
D gene: .
CDR3 length: 16
clone size: .
V gene: TRBV28
CDR3 protein: CASSRSQPPSTDTQYF
CDR3 DNA: TGTGCCAGCAGTCGCTCCCAGCCACCCAGCACAGATACGCAGTATTTT

J gene: TRBJ2-2
D gene: .
CDR3 length: 15
clone size: .
V gene: TRBV19
CDR3 protein: CASSIGPESTGELFF
CDR3 DNA: TGTGCCAGTAGTATCGGGCCCGAATCCACCGGGGAGCTGTTTTTT

J gene: TRBJ2-7
D gene: .
CDR3 length: 13
clone size: .
V gene: TRBV11-2
CDR3 protein: CASSLGNSYEQYF
CDR3 DNA: TGTGCCAGCAGCTTAGGCAACTCCTACGAGCAGTACTTC